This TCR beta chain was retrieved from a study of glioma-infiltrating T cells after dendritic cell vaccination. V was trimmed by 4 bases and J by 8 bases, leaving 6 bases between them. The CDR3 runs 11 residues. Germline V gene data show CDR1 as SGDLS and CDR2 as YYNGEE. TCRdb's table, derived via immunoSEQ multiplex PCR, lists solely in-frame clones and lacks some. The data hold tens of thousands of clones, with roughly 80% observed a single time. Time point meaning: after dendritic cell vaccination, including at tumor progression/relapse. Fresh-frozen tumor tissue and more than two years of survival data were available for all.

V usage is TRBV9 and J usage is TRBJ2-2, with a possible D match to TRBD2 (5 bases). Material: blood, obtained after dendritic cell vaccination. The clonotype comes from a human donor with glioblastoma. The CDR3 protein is CASSRGGELFF. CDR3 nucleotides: TGTGCCAGCAGCCGCGGGGGGGAGCTGTTTTTT.